This T cell receptor beta chain was obtained from a study of blood T cell repertoires in COVID-19 (dated by TCRdb to 2020 to 2022). As for the study more broadly: Collaborator samples came from the United States, Italy and Spain and covered acute and convalescent phases of COVID-19. The material from the prospective study consisted of cDNA or gDNA derived from T cells, B-cell-depleted T cells, or PBMCs. Deeply sampled blood TCRbeta repertoires from subjects exposed to, actively infected with, or recovered from COVID-19 were included in the dataset. The repertoires were released in a freely available public database intended as a resource for research on the immune response to SARS-CoV-2. Samples came from the ongoing ImmuneRACE study (first 160 participants) plus 1,254 subjects from 6 global collaborators. Sample metadata almost always included a de-identified subject ID, COVID-19 status, age in years and sex. Where available, HLA class I and class II types were taken from metadata supplied by the sample provider and were not determined by assay-based typing.

TCRbeta CDR3 regions were amplified from genomic DNA using the immunoSEQ Assay, a bias-controlled multiplex PCR. The original methods were these. The number of nucleated cells in each sample was estimated from the amplification of reference gene primers within the assay. To quantify the absolute abundance of each unique TCRbeta CDR3 rearrangement, sequence reads were collapsed and filtered. Productive Simpson clonality was computed per sample as the square root of Simpson's diversity index over productive rearrangements. Not all clones reach the TCRdb copy of this immuneACCESS table, which keeps in-frame sequences only. Checked studies attribute under half of the gap to unresolved V genes and leave the rest unexplained. V, J and clone size reflect that table, while D and trimming were determined from the DNA. This sample lists 120,000 to 150,000 clones; around 84% were detected once. Approximately 2.5% of the sample lies in the top ten.

CDR1 and CDR2 (SNHLY, FYNNEI) derive from the germline V gene. Relative to germline, V is 3 bases shorter and J is 1 base shorter, with 6 bases between their ends. The CDR3 numbers 13 residues from cysteine through phenylalanine. Only CDR3 DNA is held: 39 bases, read in frame from base 1. Remarks on this clone: Its antigen remains unidentified. Within one base of it there is no much larger clone, and no base qualities were kept.

The collaborating institutions used their own protocols to collect whole blood in K2EDTA tubes. For TCRbeta analysis, collaborators shipped samples in one of three forms: frozen whole blood, isolated PBMCs, or DNA extracted from either of those sample types. The paper as a whole reports these results and caveats: Clinical and demographic metadata were provided uncurated, with the amount varying by source and participant.

The receptor's source is a human donor with acute or convalescent COVID-19. The donor label of this sample is uncertain. Input material: peripheral blood. Recombination linked TRBV2 to TRBJ2-5; the D segment could be TRBD2, given 6 matching bases. The nucleotide sequence reads as follows: TGTGCCAGCAGTGAGGGACTCCAAGAGACCCAGTACTTC. Its translation is CASSEGLQETQYF.